The T cell receptor beta chain under discussion was sequenced for a study of blood T cell repertoires in COVID-19. Study-wide context: COVID-19 samples, acute and convalescent, were from the United States, Italy and Spain.

Losses at the gene ends were 4 bases for V and 3 bases for J; bases not matched to a gene: 8. The V gene's germline CDR1 is SQVTM and CDR2 ANQGSEA. This CDR3 is built from 15 residues. As processed by the authors: Scientists estimated how many nucleated cells there were by amplifying reference gene primers. Clones were sequenced by immunoSEQ multiplex PCR, and TCRdb holds only the in-frame ones, with some missing. V, J and clone size are taken as reported in that table, and D and trimming were inferred from the DNA itself. The sample shows 62,000 or so clones, just over 85% of them seen only once. Sequenced sample: peripheral blood. V is TRBV29-1 and J is TRBJ2-7; 11 bases line up with TRBD1. This receptor was identified in a woman aged 60-75 years with acute or convalescent COVID-19. The CDR3 protein is CSVVLGTGGVYEQYF. The CDR3 nucleotides are TGCAGCGTTGTTCTGGGGACAGGGGGTGTCTACGAGCAGTACTTC.